This T cell receptor beta chain came from a study of blood T cell repertoires in COVID-19. At the level of the study: COVID-19 samples, acute and convalescent, were from the United States, Italy and Spain.

Trimming removed 2 bases from V and 6 bases from J; junction bases left unmatched: 8. Germline V gene data show CDR1 as SGDLS and CDR2 as YYNGEE. The CDR3 extends over 15 amino acids. Clones were sequenced by immunoSEQ multiplex PCR, and TCRdb holds only the in-frame ones, with some missing. The data hold roughly 200,000 clones, with roughly four fifths observed a single time. This clone was recorded a few times. The same CDR3 can be traced to other DNA sequences in this sample. The sequenced sample consisted of peripheral blood. The chain uses TRBV9 and TRBJ1-5; 7 bases line up with TRBD1. The receptor's source is a man aged 50 to 60 with active or convalescent COVID-19. CDR3 bases: TGTGCCAGCAGCGTTGGAGGGGGCGCGGGTCAGCCCCAGCATTTT. This translates into CASSVGGGAGQPQHF.